The 5 T cell receptor beta chains in this list originate from one sample, sequenced in a study of response to subunit inactivated influenza vaccine. TCRdb redid the calling of the RT-PCR reads with MiXCR, one entry per CDR3 protein. The table lists about 500,000 distinct CDR3 sequences, more than 15% of them singletons. The input for sequencing was CD4+ T cells sorted from PBMCs, taken less than 30 months after vaccination. These receptors all stem from a man aged 45 to 75 who received an inactivated influenza vaccine.

Many counts were recorded for this clonotype. The chain is built from TRBV7-8 and TRBJ2-1; possibly TRBD2 for D (5 bases). This CDR3 contains 16 residues. Germline V gene lookup returns CDR1 SGHVS and CDR2 FQNEAQ. Trimming took off 4 bases at V and 3 bases at J, with 16 bases between the two ends. The CDR3 here is CASSSRRGYGYNEQFF. In DNA form, the CDR3 reads TGTGCCAGCAGCTCCCGCCGGGGTTACGGCTACAATGAGCAGTTCTTC.

The chain joins TRBV10-3 to TRBJ1-6; a weak D match, TRBD1 (5 bases). Germline V gives CDR1 ENHRY, CDR2 SYGVKD. Trimming took 5 bases from V and 5 from J, leaving 13 bases between them. The CDR3 runs 15 residues. This chain's CDR3 is CAISPRDGNNSPLHF. For the CDR3, the DNA is TGTGCCATCAGTCCCCGGGACGGTAATAATTCACCCCTCCACTTT.

This clonotype was detected only once. The chain carries TRBV9 and TRBJ2-2, with 7 bases aligning to TRBD1. CDR3 size: 15 residues. Germline CDR1 reads SGDLS; CDR2 reads YYNGEE. The ends lost 3 bases at V and 3 bases at J; junction bases unmatched: 5. For the CDR3, the DNA is TGTGCCAGCAGCGCCGGGACAGACTACACCGGGGAGCTGTTTTTT. It codes for CASSAGTDYTGELFF. Together with reference TRBV9 and TRBJ2-2, the CDR3 gives the full variable domain: DSGVTQTPKHLITATGQRVTLRCSPRSGDLSVYWYQQSLDQGLQFLIQYYNGEERAKGNILERFSAQQFPDLHSELNLSSLELGDSALYFCASSAGTDYTGELFFGEGSRLTVL.

The chain carries TRBV12-3 or TRBV12-4 and TRBJ2-2; TRBD1 is a possible D gene (6 bases). With 6 bases removed from V and 1 base from J, the gap between germline ends came to 9 bases. The CDR3 extends over 14 amino acids. DNA of the CDR3: TGTGCCAGCAGAGAGACAGGGAACACCGGGGAGCTGTTTTTT. This gives the protein CASRETGNTGELFF.

V usage is TRBV7-2 and J usage is TRBJ1-2; D uncertain. The V gene's germline CDR1 is SGHTA and CDR2 FQGNSA. The CDR3 runs to 14 residues. V was clipped by 0 bases and J by 0 bases, with 5 bases between them. CDR3 DNA: TGTGCCAGCAGCTTAGCTCGGACTAACTATGGCTACACCTTC. Translating gives CASSLARTNYGYTF.